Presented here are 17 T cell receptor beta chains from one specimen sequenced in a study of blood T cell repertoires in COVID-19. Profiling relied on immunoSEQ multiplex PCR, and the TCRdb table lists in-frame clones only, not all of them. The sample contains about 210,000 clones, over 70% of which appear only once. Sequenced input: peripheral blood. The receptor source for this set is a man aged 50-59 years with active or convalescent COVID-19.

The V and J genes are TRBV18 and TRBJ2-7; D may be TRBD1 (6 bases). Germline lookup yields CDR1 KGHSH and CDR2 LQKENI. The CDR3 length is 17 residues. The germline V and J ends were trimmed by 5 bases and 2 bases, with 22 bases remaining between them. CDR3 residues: CASSSLQGSLPTYEQYF. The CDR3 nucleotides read TGTGCCAGCTCATCATTACAGGGATCTCTACCCACCTACGAGCAGTACTTC. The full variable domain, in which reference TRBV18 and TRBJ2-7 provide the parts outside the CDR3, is NAGVMQNPRHLVRRRGQEARLRCSPMKGHSHVYWYRQLPEEGLKFMVYLQKENIIDESGMPKERFSAEFPKEGPSILRIQQVVRGDSAAYFCASSSLQGSLPTYEQYFGPGTRLTVT.

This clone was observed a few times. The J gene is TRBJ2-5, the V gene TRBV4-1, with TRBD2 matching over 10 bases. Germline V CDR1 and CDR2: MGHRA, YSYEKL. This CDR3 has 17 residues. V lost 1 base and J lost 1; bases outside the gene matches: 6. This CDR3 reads CASSQARTSGRQETQYF. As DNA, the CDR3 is TGCGCCAGCAGCCAAGCCCGGACTAGCGGCCGCCAAGAGACCCAGTACTTC.

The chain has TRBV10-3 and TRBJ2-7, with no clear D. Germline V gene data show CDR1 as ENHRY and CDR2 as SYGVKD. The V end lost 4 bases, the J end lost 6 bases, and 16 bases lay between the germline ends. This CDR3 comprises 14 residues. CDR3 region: CAISAPFSRAEQYF. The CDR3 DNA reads TGTGCCATCAGTGCCCCCTTCTCGAGAGCCGAGCAGTACTTC.

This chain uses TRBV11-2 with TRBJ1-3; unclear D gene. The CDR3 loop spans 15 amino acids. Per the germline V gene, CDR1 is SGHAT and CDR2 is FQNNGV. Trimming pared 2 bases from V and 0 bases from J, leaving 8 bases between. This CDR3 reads CASSLLESSGNTIYF. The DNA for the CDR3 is TGTGCCAGCAGCTTACTGGAGAGCTCTGGAAACACCATATATTTT. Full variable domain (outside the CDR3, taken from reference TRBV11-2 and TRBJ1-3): EAGVAQSPRYKIIEKRQSVAFWCNPISGHATLYWYQQILGQGPKLLIQFQNNGVVDDSQLPKDRFSAERLKGVDSTLKIQPAKLEDSAVYLCASSLLESSGNTIYFGEGSWLTVV.

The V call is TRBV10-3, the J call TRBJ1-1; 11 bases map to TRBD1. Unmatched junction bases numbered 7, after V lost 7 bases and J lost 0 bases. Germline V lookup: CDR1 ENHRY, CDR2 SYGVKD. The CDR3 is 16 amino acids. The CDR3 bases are TGTGCCATCAAATCTGGGGACAGGGGGTTGAACACTGAAGCTTTCTTT. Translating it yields CAIKSGDRGLNTEAFF.

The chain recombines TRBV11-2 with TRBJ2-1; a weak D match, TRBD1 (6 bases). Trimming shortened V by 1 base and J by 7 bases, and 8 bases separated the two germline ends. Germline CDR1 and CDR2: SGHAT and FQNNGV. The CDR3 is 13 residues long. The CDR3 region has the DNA TGTGCCAGCAGCTTAGTAGGACAGAATGAGCAGTTCTTC. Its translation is CASSLVGQNEQFF.

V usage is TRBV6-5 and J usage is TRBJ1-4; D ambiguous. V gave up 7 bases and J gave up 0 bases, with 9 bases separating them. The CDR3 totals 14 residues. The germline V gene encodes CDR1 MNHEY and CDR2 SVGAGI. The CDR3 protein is CASTTGTTNEKLFF. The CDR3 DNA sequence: TGTGCCAGCACCACCGGGACAACTAATGAAAAACTGTTTTTT.

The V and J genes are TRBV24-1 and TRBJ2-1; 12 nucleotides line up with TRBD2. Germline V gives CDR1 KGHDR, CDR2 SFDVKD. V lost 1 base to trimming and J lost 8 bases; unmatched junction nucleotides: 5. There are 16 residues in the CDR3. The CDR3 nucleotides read TGTGCCACCAGTGATTTTGCTAGCGGGAGGGCCGATGAGCAGTTCTTC. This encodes CATSDFASGRADEQFF.

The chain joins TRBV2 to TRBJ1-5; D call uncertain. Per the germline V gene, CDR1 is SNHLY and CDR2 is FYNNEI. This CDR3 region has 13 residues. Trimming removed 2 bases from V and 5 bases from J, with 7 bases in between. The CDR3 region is CASSESSYQPQHF. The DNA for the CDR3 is TGTGCCAGCAGTGAAAGCTCTTATCAGCCCCAGCATTTT.

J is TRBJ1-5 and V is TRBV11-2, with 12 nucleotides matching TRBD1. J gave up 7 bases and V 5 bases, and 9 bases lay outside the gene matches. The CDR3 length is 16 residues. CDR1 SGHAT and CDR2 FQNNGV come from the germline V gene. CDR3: CASSPGTGGAFQPQHF. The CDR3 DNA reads TGTGCCAGCAGCCCGGGGACAGGGGGCGCGTTCCAGCCCCAGCATTTT.

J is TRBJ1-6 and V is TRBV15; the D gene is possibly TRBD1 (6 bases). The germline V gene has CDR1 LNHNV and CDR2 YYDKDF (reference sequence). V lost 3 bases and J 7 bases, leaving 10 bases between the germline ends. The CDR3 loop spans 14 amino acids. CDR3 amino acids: CATSRTGPNSPLHF. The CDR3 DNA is TGTGCCACCAGCAGGACAGGACCCAATTCACCCCTCCACTTT.

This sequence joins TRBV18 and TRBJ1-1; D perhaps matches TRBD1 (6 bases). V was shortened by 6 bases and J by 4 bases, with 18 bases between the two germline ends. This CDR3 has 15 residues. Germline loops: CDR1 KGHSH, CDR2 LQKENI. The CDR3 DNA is TGTGCCAGCTCTCCCAACGGGGGGCCGGGCACTGAAGCTTTCTTT. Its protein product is CASSPNGGPGTEAFF. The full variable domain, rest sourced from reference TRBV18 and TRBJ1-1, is NAGVMQNPRHLVRRRGQEARLRCSPMKGHSHVYWYRQLPEEGLKFMVYLQKENIIDESGMPKERFSAEFPKEGPSILRIQQVVRGDSAAYFCASSPNGGPGTEAFFGQGTRLTVV.

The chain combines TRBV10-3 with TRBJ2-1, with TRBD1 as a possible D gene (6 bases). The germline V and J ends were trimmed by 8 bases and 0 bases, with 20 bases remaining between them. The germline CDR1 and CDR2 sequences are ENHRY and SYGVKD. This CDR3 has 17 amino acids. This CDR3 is CAIAVRGGLSSYNEQFF. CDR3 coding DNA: TGTGCCATCGCAGTCCGAGGGGGTTTGAGCTCCTACAATGAGCAGTTCTTC.

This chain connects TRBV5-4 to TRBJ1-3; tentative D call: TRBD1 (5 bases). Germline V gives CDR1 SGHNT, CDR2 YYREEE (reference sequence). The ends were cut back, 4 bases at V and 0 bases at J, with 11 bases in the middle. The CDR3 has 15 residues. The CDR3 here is CASSRSGISGNTIYF. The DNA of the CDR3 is TGTGCCAGCAGCCGTTCAGGGATCTCTGGAAACACCATATATTTT.

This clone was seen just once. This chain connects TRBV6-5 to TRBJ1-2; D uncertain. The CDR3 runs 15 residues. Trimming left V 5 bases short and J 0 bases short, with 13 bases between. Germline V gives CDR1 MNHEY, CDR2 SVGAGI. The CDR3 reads CASSPTPNSNYGYTF. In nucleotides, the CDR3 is TGTGCCAGCAGTCCTACTCCCAACTCTAACTATGGCTACACCTTC.

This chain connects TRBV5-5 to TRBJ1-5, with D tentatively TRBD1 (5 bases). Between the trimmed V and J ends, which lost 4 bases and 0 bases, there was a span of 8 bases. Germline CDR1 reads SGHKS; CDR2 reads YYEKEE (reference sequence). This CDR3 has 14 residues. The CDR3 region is CASSKTDSNQPQHF. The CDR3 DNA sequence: TGTGCCAGCAGCAAGACAGATAGCAATCAGCCCCAGCATTTT.

CDR3 region: CASSRRQNSYEQYF. DNA of the CDR3: TGCGCCAGCAGTCGGAGACAGAACTCCTACGAGCAGTACTTC. The genes are TRBV5-1 and TRBJ2-7; maybe TRBD1 (5 bases). Germline CDR1 and CDR2: SGHRS and YFSETQ. V lost 5 bases and J lost 0, with 12 bases in between. CDR3 length: 14 amino acids.